The rows below give T cell receptor beta chains drawn from one sample of a study of T-cell reconstitution after alpha-beta-depleted transplantation in children. TCRdb reanalysed the PCR reads using MiXCR and keeps one entry per CDR3 protein. This sample has 150,000 to 200,000 distinct CDR3 sequences; about 15% occur once, and the top ten carry roughly an eighth. Sequences were derived from PBMCs from the stem cell graft donor, sampled from the stem cell graft. These TCRs come from a human donor who donated a stem cell graft to a child with acute lymphoblastic leukemia. Both conserved end residues are part of each CDR3. A D gene is named only where the DNA matches it firmly. Only part of the rows carry a size: once, few, many, or a class if the clone is expanded.

V,J,D,size,CDR3,DNA
TRBV30,TRBJ2-3,.,many,CAWFSPWEDTQYF,TGTGCCTGGTTCTCCCCCTGGGAGGATACGCAGTATTTT
TRBV12-3/TRBV12-4,TRBJ2-1,TRBD2,many,CASSPGGLADYNEQFF,TGTGCCAGCAGCCCGGGGGGTCTAGCGGATTACAATGAGCAGTTCTTC
TRBV7-9,TRBJ1-2,TRBD1,.,CASGGQGAYGYTF,TGTGCCAGCGGGGGACAGGGGGCCTATGGCTACACCTTC
TRBV29-1,TRBJ2-3,TRBD1,.,CSGRDRAAPDTQYF,TGCAGCGGACGGGACAGGGCGGCCCCAGATACGCAGTATTTT
TRBV29-1,TRBJ2-7,TRBD2,many,CSVNLAGSYEQYF,TGCAGCGTGAATTTAGCGGGCTCCTACGAGCAGTACTTC
TRBV19,TRBJ1-2,.,.,CASSPRGSNYGYTF,TGTGCCAGTAGCCCCAGGGGATCTAACTATGGCTACACCTTC
TRBV7-9,TRBJ2-7,.,few,CASSLARDTSYEQYF,TGTGCCAGCAGCTTAGCCCGGGACACATCCTACGAGCAGTACTTC
TRBV29-1,TRBJ1-1,.,.,CSVDRGWNTEAFF,TGCAGCGTTGATCGTGGCTGGAACACTGAAGCTTTCTTT
TRBV12-3/TRBV12-4,TRBJ2-3,TRBD2,many,CASSPRGRGVRDTQYF,TGTGCCAGCAGTCCCCGGGGGAGGGGAGTTAGAGATACGCAGTATTTT
TRBV12-3/TRBV12-4,TRBJ2-3,.,many,CASTFGTLASTDTQYF,TGTGCCAGCACTTTTGGGACACTAGCTAGCACAGATACGCAGTATTTT
TRBV18,TRBJ1-1,.,few,CASSPQPEGGNTEAFF,TGTGCCAGCTCACCGCAACCAGAGGGGGGGAACACTGAAGCTTTCTTT
TRBV29-1,TRBJ2-1,TRBD2,.,CSVVLAGGRWDEQFF,TGCAGCGTTGTCCTAGCGGGAGGCCGATGGGATGAGCAGTTCTTC
TRBV20-1,TRBJ2-5,TRBD2,.,CSAQRGAGGAGTQYF,TGCAGTGCCCAACGGGGGGCGGGAGGGGCGGGGACCCAGTACTTC
TRBV12-3/TRBV12-4,TRBJ2-7,.,many,CATGGAGSHYEQYF,TGTGCCACTGGAGGGGCTGGGTCCCACTACGAGCAGTACTTC
TRBV11-2,TRBJ2-1,.,many,CASSTGSPTYNEQFF,TGTGCCAGCAGCACAGGGAGCCCTACCTACAATGAGCAGTTCTTC
TRBV12-3/TRBV12-4,TRBJ2-3,TRBD2,many,CASILAGGGDTQYF,TGTGCCAGCATTCTAGCGGGAGGTGGGGATACGCAGTATTTT
TRBV10-3,TRBJ1-1,TRBD1,many,CAISDDRGGTEAFF,TGTGCCATCAGTGACGACAGGGGTGGGACTGAAGCTTTCTTT
TRBV12-3/TRBV12-4,TRBJ2-3,.,many,CAASPGGGYTDTQYF,TGTGCCGCCTCTCCGGGGGGCGGCTACACAGATACGCAGTATTTT
TRBV10-3,TRBJ2-3,.,many,CATLAGSKTDTQYF,TGTGCCACTCTGGCAGGGTCTAAGACAGATACGCAGTATTTT
TRBV27,TRBJ2-3,.,.,CATSDSPLSSTDTQYF,TGTGCCACGTCCGACAGCCCTTTATCTAGCACAGATACGCAGTATTTT
TRBV20-1,TRBJ2-7,TRBD1,.,CSARGLPGTGWEQYF,TGCAGTGCTAGAGGGCTACCTGGGACAGGGTGGGAGCAGTACTTC
TRBV11-2,TRBJ2-3,.,many,CASSYFDPLSPYTQYF,TGTGCCAGCAGCTATTTTGACCCTCTTTCTCCTTATACGCAGTATTTT
TRBV10-1,TRBJ1-1,.,many,CASRLDYDTEAFF,TGCGCCAGCAGACTTGACTACGACACTGAAGCTTTCTTT
TRBV20-1,TRBJ2-5,.,.,CSATTETDFQETQYF,TGCAGTGCTACTACCGAGACGGACTTCCAAGAGACCCAGTACTTC
TRBV5-6,TRBJ1-1,TRBD1,.,CASRSDYDRARGTEAFF,TGTGCCAGCAGGTCGGATTACGACAGGGCGAGGGGCACTGAAGCTTTCTTT
TRBV12-3/TRBV12-4,TRBJ2-1,TRBD2,many,CASRARLAVSSYNEQFF,TGTGCCAGCAGGGCCCGACTAGCGGTGAGCTCCTACAATGAGCAGTTCTTC
TRBV4-1,TRBJ1-2,.,many,CASSQRPAGGRVYGYTF,TGCGCCAGCAGCCAAAGGCCAGCGGGTGGGAGGGTCTATGGCTACACCTTC
TRBV5-1,TRBJ1-2,.,.,CASSLVGAGVNYGYTF,TGCGCCAGCAGCTTGGTAGGGGCAGGGGTGAACTATGGCTACACCTTC
TRBV5-1,TRBJ2-3,.,many,CASSPGTTYPSTDTQYF,TGCGCCAGCAGCCCAGGGACAACCTACCCTAGCACAGATACGCAGTATTTT
TRBV28,TRBJ2-2,TRBD2,many,CASSPASGRPNTGELFF,TGTGCCAGCAGTCCAGCTAGCGGGAGGCCTAACACCGGGGAGCTGTTTTTT
TRBV12-3/TRBV12-4,TRBJ1-1,.,many,CASSLAQRNTEAFF,TGTGCCAGCAGTCTTGCACAGAGGAACACTGAAGCTTTCTTT
TRBV7-9,TRBJ2-1,.,few,CASTNRGPSYNEQFF,TGTGCCAGCACCAATCGAGGGCCCTCCTACAATGAGCAGTTCTTC
TRBV28,TRBJ1-1,.,many,CASNLAGALNTEAFF,TGTGCCAGCAACCTAGCAGGGGCCTTGAACACTGAAGCTTTCTTT
TRBV7-8,TRBJ1-2,.,.,CASSLGRGSDYGYTF,TGTGCCAGCAGCTTGGGGCGGGGCTCCGACTATGGCTACACCTTC
TRBV18,TRBJ2-2,.,many,CASSPRATRGAGELFF,TGTGCCAGCTCACCACGTGCGACAAGAGGGGCCGGGGAGCTGTTTTTT
TRBV29-1,TRBJ1-2,TRBD1,many,CSVGGQGNGYTF,TGCAGCGTTGGGGGACAGGGTAATGGCTACACCTTC
TRBV7-9,TRBJ2-5,TRBD2,.,CASSLVGGSHQETQYF,TGTGCCAGCAGCTTAGTGGGCGGGAGTCACCAAGAGACCCAGTACTTC